This T cell receptor (beta chain) stems from a study of glioma-infiltrating T cells after dendritic cell vaccination. Measured with immunoSEQ multiplex PCR; TCRdb has only the in-frame clones, and not every one. Found here are approximately 100,000 clones, 81% of them singletons; the top ten hold roughly 12%. This CDR3 has 16 amino acids. Germline V gene lookup returns CDR1 LNHDA and CDR2 SQIVND (reference sequence). V was pared by 3 bases and J by 7 bases, with 7 bases of the junction left unmatched. This sequence originates from a human donor with glioblastoma. Sequencing was performed on blood, taken before dendritic cell vaccination. The chain is built from TRBV19 and TRBJ2-3, with 13 bases lining up with TRBD2. CDR3 DNA sequence: TGTGCCAGTAGTATCCAGACTAGCGGGGGGTTGAATACGCAGTATTTT. It translates to CASSIQTSGGLNTQYF.